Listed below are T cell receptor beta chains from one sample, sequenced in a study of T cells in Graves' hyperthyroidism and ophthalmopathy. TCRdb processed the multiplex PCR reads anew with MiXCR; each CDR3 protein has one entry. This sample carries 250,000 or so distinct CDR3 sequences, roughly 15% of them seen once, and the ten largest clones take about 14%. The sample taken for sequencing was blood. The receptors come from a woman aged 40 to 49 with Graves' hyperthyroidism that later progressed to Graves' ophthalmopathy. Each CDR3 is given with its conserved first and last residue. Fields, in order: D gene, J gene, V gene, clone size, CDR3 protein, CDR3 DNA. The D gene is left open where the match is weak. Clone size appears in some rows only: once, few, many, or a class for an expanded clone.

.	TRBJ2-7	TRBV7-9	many	CASSSRQGRGAAIYEQYF	TGTGCCAGCAGCTCCCGACAGGGCCGGGGGGCTGCAATCTACGAGCAGTACTTC
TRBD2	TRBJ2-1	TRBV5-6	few	CASSSGLAGHNEQFF	TGTGCCAGCAGCAGCGGACTAGCGGGGCACAATGAGCAGTTCTTC
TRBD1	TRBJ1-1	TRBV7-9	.	CASSPRVRGLKDTEAFF	TGTGCCAGCAGCCCAAGGGTCAGGGGGCTTAAAGACACTGAAGCTTTCTTT
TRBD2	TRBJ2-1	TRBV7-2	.	CASSLLTSGSYNEQFF	TGTGCCAGCAGCCTTCTGACTAGCGGGAGCTACAATGAGCAGTTCTTC
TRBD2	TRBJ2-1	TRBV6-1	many	CASGRLAGPTYNEQFF	TGTGCCAGCGGACGACTAGCGGGACCTACCTACAATGAGCAGTTCTTC
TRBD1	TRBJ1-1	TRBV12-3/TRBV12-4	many	CASSPGTGGNRAFF	TGTGCCAGCAGTCCGGGGACAGGGGGAAATCGGGCTTTCTTT
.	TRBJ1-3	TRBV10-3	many	CAISDSHSGNTIYF	TGTGCCATCAGTGACAGTCACTCTGGAAACACCATATATTTT
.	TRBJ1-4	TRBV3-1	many	CASSTYREYNEKLFF	TGTGCCAGCAGCACCTACCGGGAGTATAATGAAAAACTGTTTTTT
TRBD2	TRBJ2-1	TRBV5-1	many	CASSFRLAGGPPNEQFF	TGCGCCAGCAGCTTCCGACTAGCGGGAGGGCCCCCCAATGAGCAGTTCTTC
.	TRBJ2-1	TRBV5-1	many	CASSQASYNEQFF	TGCGCCAGCAGCCAGGCCTCCTACAATGAGCAGTTCTTC
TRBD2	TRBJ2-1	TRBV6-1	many	CASSERASGFYNEQFF	TGTGCCAGCAGTGAAAGAGCTAGCGGGTTTTACAATGAGCAGTTCTTC
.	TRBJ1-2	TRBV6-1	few	CASSLRGGAYGYTF	TGTGCCAGCAGCCTAAGGGGGGGGGCCTATGGCTACACCTTC
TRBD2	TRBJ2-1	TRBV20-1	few	CSAPGRVGEQFF	TGCAGTGCACCGGGGAGGGTCGGTGAGCAGTTCTTC
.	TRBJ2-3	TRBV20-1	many	CSPSPPGGTDTQYF	TGCAGTCCTTCCCCCCCGGGAGGCACAGATACGCAGTATTTT
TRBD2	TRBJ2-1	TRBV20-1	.	CSAVSGTSGRSEQFF	TGCAGTGCTGTGTCAGGGACTAGCGGGAGGAGTGAGCAGTTCTTC
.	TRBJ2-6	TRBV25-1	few	CASSLSTPGANVLTF	TGTGCCAGCAGCCTTAGTACTCCCGGTGCCAACGTCCTGACTTTC
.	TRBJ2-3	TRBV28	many	CASSPYGGAPLTDTQYF	TGTGCCAGCAGTCCCTATGGTGGAGCTCCCCTCACAGATACGCAGTATTTT
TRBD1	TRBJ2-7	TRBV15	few	CATSRGLDRGLPYEQYF	TGTGCCACCAGCAGAGGTCTGGACAGGGGCCTTCCCTACGAGCAGTACTTC
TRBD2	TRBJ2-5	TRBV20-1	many	CSARVAGVWETQYF	TGCAGTGCTAGAGTAGCGGGAGTCTGGGAGACCCAGTACTTC
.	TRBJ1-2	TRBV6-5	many	CASSYSRQGQADYGYTF	TGTGCCAGCAGTTACTCGAGGCAGGGTCAGGCAGACTATGGCTACACCTTC
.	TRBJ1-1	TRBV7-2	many	CASSLGGEGTEAFF	TGTGCCAGCAGCTTAGGGGGTGAGGGCACTGAAGCTTTCTTT
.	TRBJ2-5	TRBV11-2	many	CASSERLGGETQYF	TGTGCCAGCAGCGAAAGACTAGGAGGAGAGACCCAGTACTTC
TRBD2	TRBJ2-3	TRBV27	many	CASSSTLIREGTNTQYF	TGTGCCAGCAGTTCAACCCTTATCAGGGAGGGAACAAATACGCAGTATTTT
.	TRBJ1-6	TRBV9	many	CASSVEYSRNSPLHF	TGTGCCAGCAGCGTAGAGTACAGCCGAAATTCACCCCTCCACTTT
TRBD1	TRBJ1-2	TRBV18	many	CASSPPRTGGHQGYTF	TGTGCCAGCTCACCACCGAGGACAGGGGGCCATCAAGGCTACACCTTC
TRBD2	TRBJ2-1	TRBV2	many	CASKRDGTMRQFF	TGTGCCAGCAAGCGGGACGGTACAATGAGACAGTTCTTC
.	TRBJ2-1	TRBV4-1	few	CASSQSPRGSYNEQFF	TGCGCCAGCAGCCAGAGTCCGCGAGGCTCCTACAATGAGCAGTTCTTC
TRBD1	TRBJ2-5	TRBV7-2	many	CASSPSDRVRETQYF	TGTGCCAGCAGCCCCTCGGACAGGGTGCGGGAGACCCAGTACTTC
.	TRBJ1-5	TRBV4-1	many	CASSHTGSSQPQHF	TGCGCCAGCAGCCACACAGGGTCCAGTCAGCCCCAGCATTTT
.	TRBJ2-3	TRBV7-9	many	CASSLVGYSTDTQYF	TGTGCCAGCAGCTTGGTGGGCTACAGCACAGATACGCAGTATTTT
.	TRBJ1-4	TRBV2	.	CASSLRTEKLFF	TGTGCCAGCAGTTTAAGGACGGAAAAACTGTTTTTT
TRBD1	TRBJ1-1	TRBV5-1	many	CASSPGQGENTEAFF	TGCGCCAGCAGTCCCGGACAGGGGGAGAACACTGAAGCTTTCTTT
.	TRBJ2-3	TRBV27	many	CASSFSLGTDTQYF	TGTGCCAGCAGTTTCTCCCTGGGCACAGATACGCAGTATTTT
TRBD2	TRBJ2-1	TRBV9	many	CASTPGEGSYNEQFF	TGTGCCAGCACCCCGGGGGAGGGGTCCTACAATGAGCAGTTCTTC
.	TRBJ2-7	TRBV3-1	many	CASSPGATRYEQYF	TGTGCCAGCAGCCCGGGAGCGACTAGGTACGAGCAGTACTTC
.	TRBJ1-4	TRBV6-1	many	CASSSLRASENEKLFF	TGTGCCAGCAGTAGCCTGCGGGCCAGCGAGAATGAAAAACTGTTTTTT
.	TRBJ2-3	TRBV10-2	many	CASSEFLAIASPDTQYF	TGCGCCAGCAGTGAGTTCCTGGCCATCGCGAGCCCGGATACGCAGTATTTT
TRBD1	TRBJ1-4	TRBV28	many	CASNPLDRKNEKLFF	TGTGCCAGCAACCCCTTGGACAGGAAAAATGAAAAACTGTTTTTT
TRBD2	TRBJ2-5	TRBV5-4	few	CASSLGLAGGHQETQYF	TGTGCCAGCAGCCTGGGACTAGCGGGAGGGCACCAAGAGACCCAGTACTTC
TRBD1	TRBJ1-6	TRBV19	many	CASRMGQHYSPLHF	TGTGCCAGTAGAATGGGACAGCATTATTCACCCCTCCACTTT
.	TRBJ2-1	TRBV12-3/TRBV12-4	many	CASSLPVGTHNEQFF	TGTGCCAGCAGTTTACCGGTGGGGACACACAATGAGCAGTTCTTC
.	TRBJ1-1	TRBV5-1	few	CASTLFLDRPDTEAFF	TGCGCCAGCACCCTATTTCTGGACAGACCCGACACTGAAGCTTTCTTT
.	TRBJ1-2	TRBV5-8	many	CASSEIPPGPSGYGYTF	TGTGCCAGCAGCGAGATACCACCAGGGCCTAGTGGCTATGGCTACACCTTC